Following are 13 T cell receptor beta chains from one sample sequenced in a study of Ad26.COV2.S vaccination and SARS-CoV-2 variants. This table comes from immunoSEQ multiplex PCR, and its TCRdb copy is limited to in-frame clones, with some not included. Among about 320,000 clones, under 90% were seen once, and the ten largest hold around 5.5%. Treatment reported: some 20 received Ad26.COV2.S at low or high dose, single or two shots; about 5 received placebo; per-sample allocation not given. Samples analyzed were those drawn on day 63 after the first vaccine or placebo injection. The sequencing here drew on peripheral blood, taken in a trial of Ad26.COV2.S vaccine versus placebo. The origin of the receptors is a person aged 18 to 59 who received the Ad26.COV2.S COVID-19 vaccine or a placebo.

This clone appeared once. The chain joins TRBV5-1 to TRBJ1-2; D call uncertain. Germline CDR1 reads SGHRS; CDR2 reads YFSETQ. The germline V and J ends were trimmed by 0 bases and 0 bases, with 9 bases remaining between them. The CDR3 loop spans 15 amino acids. The CDR3 sequence: CASSLAADTNYGYTF. The CDR3 bases are TGCGCCAGCAGCTTGGCGGCAGATACTAACTATGGCTACACCTTC.

The CDR3 protein is CASSIGPGDGEKLFF. Here the CDR3 DNA reads TGTGCCAGTAGTATAGGCCCTGGGGATGGGGAAAAACTGTTTTTT. J is TRBJ1-4 and V is TRBV19; D gene ambiguous. The length of the CDR3 is 15 residues. V lost 1 base and J lost 8, with 14 bases in between. CDR1 and CDR2 (germline): LNHDA, SQIVND (reference sequence).

The V and J genes are TRBV5-6 and TRBJ1-2; maybe TRBD1 (5 bases). The V end was cut by 4 bases, the J end by 4 bases, with 14 bases between. Germline V gene lookup returns CDR1 SGHDT and CDR2 YYEEEE. The CDR3 runs 14 residues. CDR3 sequence reads: CASSPGGAGYGYTF. CDR3 DNA sequence: TGTGCCAGCAGCCCTGGAGGGGCGGGCTATGGCTACACCTTC.

The V call is TRBV19, the J call TRBJ2-2; the D gene is possibly TRBD1 (5 bases). The CDR3 loop spans 14 amino acids. Trimming shortened V by 3 bases and J by 7 bases, and 12 bases separated the two germline ends. Germline assignment: CDR1 LNHDA and CDR2 SQIVND (reference sequence). The CDR3, as DNA: TGTGCCAGTAGTATGGGGCTCGGTGGCGGGGAGCTGTTTTTT. It encodes CASSMGLGGGELFF. The whole variable domain, remainder taken from reference TRBV19 and TRBJ2-2, is DGGITQSPKYLFRKEGQNVTLSCEQNLNHDAMYWYRQDPGQGLRLIYYSQIVNDFQKGDIAEGYSVSREKKESFPLTVTSAQKNPTAFYLCASSMGLGGGELFFGEGSRLTVL.

The V and J genes are TRBV27 and TRBJ1-2; D is possibly TRBD1 (6 bases). The CDR3 extends over 13 amino acids. Germline CDR1 MNHEY, CDR2 SMNVEV (reference sequence). Trimming pared 3 bases from V and 4 bases from J, leaving 9 bases between. CDR3 region: CASSLIRGYGYTF. In DNA, the CDR3 is TGTGCCAGCAGTTTGATCAGGGGCTATGGCTACACCTTC.

The V call is TRBV10-3, the J call TRBJ1-2; D remains unclear. The germline V gene encodes CDR1 ENHRY and CDR2 SYGVKD. Trimming pared 6 bases from V and 5 bases from J, leaving 13 bases between. This CDR3 has 13 residues. CDR3 amino acids: CAISRSELYGYTF. Written as DNA, the CDR3 is TGTGCCATCAGCAGATCGGAACTTTATGGCTACACCTTC.

The V call is TRBV6-2 or TRBV6-3, the J call TRBJ2-1; TRBD2 aligns across 9 bases. CDR1 and CDR2 (germline): MNHEY, SVGEGT. Trimming at V came to 4 bases and at J to 4 bases, leaving 8 bases not matched to a gene. This CDR3 is 16 amino acids long. CDR3 nucleotide sequence: TGTGCCAGCAGTTCTTTGACTAGCGGACTTTACAATGAGCAGTTCTTC. It encodes CASSSLTSGLYNEQFF.

The chain recombines TRBV2 with TRBJ1-1; TRBD1 matches at 7 bases. V was pared by 7 bases and J by 4 bases, with 12 bases of the junction left unmatched. This CDR3 spans 15 amino acids. Germline-derived CDR1 and CDR2 are SNHLY and FYNNEI. Written as DNA, the CDR3 is TGTGCCAGCACGCCGGACAGGCATCCGGGCACTGAAGCTTTCTTT. It yields the protein CASTPDRHPGTEAFF.

The rearrangement uses TRBV7-2 and TRBJ1-4; D not certain. The CDR3 is 16 residues long. Trimming cost V 1 base and J 0 bases, with 9 bases left between them. The germline gives CDR1 SGHTA, CDR2 FQGNSA. In DNA form, the CDR3 reads TGTGCCAGCAGCTTAGGCGTCCTGACAACTAATGAAAAACTGTTTTTT. Translated: CASSLGVLTTNEKLFF.

The chain has TRBV6-5 and TRBJ1-2; D call uncertain. Trimming took off 0 bases at V and 4 bases at J, with 6 bases between the two ends. Germline assignment: CDR1 MNHEY and CDR2 SVGAGI. This CDR3 is 13 amino acids long. Here the CDR3 reads CASSYSTSYGYTF. The CDR3, as DNA: TGTGCCAGCAGTTACTCGACTAGCTATGGCTACACCTTC.

The V gene is TRBV12-3 or TRBV12-4, the J gene TRBJ2-7; D is uncertain. V lost 5 bases and J lost 2, with 10 bases in between. The CDR3 is 13 amino acids. Here the CDR3 reads CASSGQEAYEQYF. In nucleotides, the CDR3 is TGTGCCAGCAGTGGGCAGGAAGCCTACGAGCAGTACTTC.

The chain couples TRBV5-6 to TRBJ2-2; 8 bases are shared with TRBD2. Germline CDR1 reads SGHDT; CDR2 reads YYEEEE. V lost 4 bases and J lost 4; bases outside the gene matches: 6. The CDR3 length is 15 residues. In DNA form, the CDR3 reads TGTGCCAGCAGCCTGAGCGGGGGACCCACCGGGGAGCTGTTTTTT. This codes for CASSLSGGPTGELFF.

The chain is built from TRBV7-2 and TRBJ2-3, with 8 bases that match TRBD2. V was pared by 0 bases and J by 14 bases, with 7 bases of the junction left unmatched. In germline, CDR1 is SGHTA, CDR2 FQGNSA. This CDR3 is 13 amino acids long. This CDR3 reads CASSLARGGDLYF. CDR3 coding DNA: TGTGCCAGCAGCTTAGCTCGGGGGGGCGACCTGTATTTT.